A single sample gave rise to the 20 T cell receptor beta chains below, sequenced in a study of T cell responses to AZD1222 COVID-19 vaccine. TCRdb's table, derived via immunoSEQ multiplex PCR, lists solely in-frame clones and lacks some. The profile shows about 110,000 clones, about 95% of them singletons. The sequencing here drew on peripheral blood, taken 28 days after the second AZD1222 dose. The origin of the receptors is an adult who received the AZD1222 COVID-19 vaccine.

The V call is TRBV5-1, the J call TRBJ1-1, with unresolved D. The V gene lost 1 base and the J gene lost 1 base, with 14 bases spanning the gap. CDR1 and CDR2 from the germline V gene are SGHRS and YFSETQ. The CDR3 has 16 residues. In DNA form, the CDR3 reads TGCGCCAGCAGCTTGAGACCGGGGTACGGGAACACTGAAGCTTTCTTT. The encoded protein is CASSLRPGYGNTEAFF.

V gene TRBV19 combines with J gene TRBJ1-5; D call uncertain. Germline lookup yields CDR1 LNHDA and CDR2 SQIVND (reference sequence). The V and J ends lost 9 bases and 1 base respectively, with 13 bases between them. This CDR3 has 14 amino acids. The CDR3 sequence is CASEPGTSNQPQHF. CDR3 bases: TGTGCCAGCGAGCCGGGTACCAGCAATCAGCCCCAGCATTTT.

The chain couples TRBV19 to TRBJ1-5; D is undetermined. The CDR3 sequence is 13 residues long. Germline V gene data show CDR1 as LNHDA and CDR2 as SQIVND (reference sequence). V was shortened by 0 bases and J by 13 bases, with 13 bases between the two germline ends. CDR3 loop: CASSIEWPAEQHF. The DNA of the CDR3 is TGTGCCAGTAGTATAGAATGGCCAGCCGAACAGCATTTT.

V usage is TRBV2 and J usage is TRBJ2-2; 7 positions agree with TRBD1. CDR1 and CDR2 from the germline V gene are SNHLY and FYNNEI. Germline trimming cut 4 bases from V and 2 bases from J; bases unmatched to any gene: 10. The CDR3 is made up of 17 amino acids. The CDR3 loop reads CASSGPPGGSNTGELFF. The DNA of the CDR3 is TGTGCCAGCAGTGGACCCCCAGGGGGTTCTAACACCGGGGAGCTGTTTTTT.

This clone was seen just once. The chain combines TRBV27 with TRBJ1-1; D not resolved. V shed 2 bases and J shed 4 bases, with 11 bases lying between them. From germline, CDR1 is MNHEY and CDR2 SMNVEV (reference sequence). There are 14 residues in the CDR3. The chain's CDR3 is CASSLGQSFTEAFF. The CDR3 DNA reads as TGTGCCAGCAGTTTAGGGCAGTCCTTCACTGAAGCTTTCTTT.

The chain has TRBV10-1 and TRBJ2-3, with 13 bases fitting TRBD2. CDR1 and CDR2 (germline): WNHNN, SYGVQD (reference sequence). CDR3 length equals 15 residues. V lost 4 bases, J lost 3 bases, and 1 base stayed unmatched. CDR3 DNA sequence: TGCGCCAGCAGTGGGGGACTAGCGGGGACAGATACGCAGTATTTT. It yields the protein CASSGGLAGTDTQYF.

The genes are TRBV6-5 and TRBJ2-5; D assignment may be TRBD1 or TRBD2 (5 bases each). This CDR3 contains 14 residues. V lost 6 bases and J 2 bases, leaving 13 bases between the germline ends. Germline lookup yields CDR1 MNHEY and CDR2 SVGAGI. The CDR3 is CASRGTFLQETQYF. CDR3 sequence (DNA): TGTGCCAGCAGAGGGACCTTCCTACAAGAGACCCAGTACTTC.

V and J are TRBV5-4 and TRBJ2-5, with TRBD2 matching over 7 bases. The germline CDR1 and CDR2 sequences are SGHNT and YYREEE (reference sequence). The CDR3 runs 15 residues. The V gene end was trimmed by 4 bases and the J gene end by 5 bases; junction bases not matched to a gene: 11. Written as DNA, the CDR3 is TGTGCCAGCAGCGAAGGACTAGTCCCACCCGAGACCCAGTACTTC. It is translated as CASSEGLVPPETQYF.

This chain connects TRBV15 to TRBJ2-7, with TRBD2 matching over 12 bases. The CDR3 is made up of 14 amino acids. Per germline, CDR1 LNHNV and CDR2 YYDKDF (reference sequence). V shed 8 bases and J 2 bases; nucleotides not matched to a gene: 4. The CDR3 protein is CATALAGGTYEQYF. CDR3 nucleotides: TGTGCCACCGCACTAGCGGGGGGAACCTACGAGCAGTACTTC.

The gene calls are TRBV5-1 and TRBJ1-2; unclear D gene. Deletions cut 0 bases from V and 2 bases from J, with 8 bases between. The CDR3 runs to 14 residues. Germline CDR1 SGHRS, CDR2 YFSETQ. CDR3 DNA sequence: TGCGCCAGCAGCTTGGTGGGAGAGAACTATGGCTACACCTTC. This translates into CASSLVGENYGYTF.

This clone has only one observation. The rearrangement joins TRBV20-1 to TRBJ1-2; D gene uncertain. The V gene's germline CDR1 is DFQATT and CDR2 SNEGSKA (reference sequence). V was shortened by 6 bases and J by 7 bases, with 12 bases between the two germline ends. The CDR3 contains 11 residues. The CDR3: CSAPLRSGYTF. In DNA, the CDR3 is TGCAGTGCCCCGCTTCGAAGTGGCTACACCTTC.

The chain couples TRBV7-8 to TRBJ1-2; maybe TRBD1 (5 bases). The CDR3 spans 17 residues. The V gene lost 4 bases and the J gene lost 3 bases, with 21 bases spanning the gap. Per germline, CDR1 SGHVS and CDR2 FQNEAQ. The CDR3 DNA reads TGTGCCAGCAGCTCAAGAATCATTGCAGGGTCCTACTATGGCTACACCTTC. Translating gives CASSSRIIAGSYYGYTF.

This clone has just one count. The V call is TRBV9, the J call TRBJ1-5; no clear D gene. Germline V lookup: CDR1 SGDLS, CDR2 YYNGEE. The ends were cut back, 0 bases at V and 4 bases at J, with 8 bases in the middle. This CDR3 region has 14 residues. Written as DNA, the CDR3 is TGTGCCAGCAGCGTAGGTCAGCCAAATCAGCCCCAGCATTTT. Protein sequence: CASSVGQPNQPQHF.

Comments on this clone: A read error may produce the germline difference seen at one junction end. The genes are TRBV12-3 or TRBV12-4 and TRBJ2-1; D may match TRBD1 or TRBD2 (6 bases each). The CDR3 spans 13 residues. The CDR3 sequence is CASTGLGGLHGIF. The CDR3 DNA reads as TGTGCCAGCACCGGTCTGGGGGGCTTACATGGGATCTTC.

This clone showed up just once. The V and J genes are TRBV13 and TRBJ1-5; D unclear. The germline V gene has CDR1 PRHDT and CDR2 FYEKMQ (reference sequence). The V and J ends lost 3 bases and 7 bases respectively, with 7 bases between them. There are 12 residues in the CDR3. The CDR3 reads CASSFGLQPQHF. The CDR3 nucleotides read TGTGCCAGCAGCTTTGGGTTGCAGCCCCAGCATTTT. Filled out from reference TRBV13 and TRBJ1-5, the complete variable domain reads AAGVIQSPRHLIKEKRETATLKCYPIPRHDTVYWYQQGPGQDPQFLISFYEKMQSDKGSIPDRFSAQQFSDYHSELNMSSLELGDSALYFCASSFGLQPQHFGDGTRLSIL.

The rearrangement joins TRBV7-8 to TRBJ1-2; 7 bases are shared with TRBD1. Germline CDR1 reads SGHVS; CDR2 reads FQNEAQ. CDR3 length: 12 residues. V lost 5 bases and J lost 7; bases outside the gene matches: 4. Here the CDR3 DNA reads TGTGCCAGCAGCCAATGGGACAGTGGCTACACCTTC. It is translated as CASSQWDSGYTF.

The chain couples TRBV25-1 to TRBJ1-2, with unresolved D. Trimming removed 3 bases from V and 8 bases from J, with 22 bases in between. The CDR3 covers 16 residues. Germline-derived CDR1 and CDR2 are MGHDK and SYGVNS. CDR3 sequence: CASSDQSIDLKIGYTF. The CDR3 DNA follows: TGTGCCAGCAGTGATCAGTCCATAGACCTTAAGATAGGCTACACCTTC.

This CDR3 is CASSYTWRSRIYEQYF. The CDR3 DNA reads TGTGCCAGCAGTTACACCTGGCGCTCCAGGATTTACGAGCAGTACTTC. The V and J genes are TRBV6-5 and TRBJ2-7; D is ambiguous. CDR3 length: 16 residues. In germline, CDR1 is MNHEY, CDR2 SVGAGI. The germline V and J ends were trimmed by 2 bases and 4 bases, with 18 bases remaining between them.

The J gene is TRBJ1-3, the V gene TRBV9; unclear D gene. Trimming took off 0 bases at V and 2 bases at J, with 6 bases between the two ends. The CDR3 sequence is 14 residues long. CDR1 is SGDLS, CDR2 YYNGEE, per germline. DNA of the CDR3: TGTGCCAGCAGCGTAGTTCAACCTGGAAACACCATATATTTT. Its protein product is CASSVVQPGNTIYF.

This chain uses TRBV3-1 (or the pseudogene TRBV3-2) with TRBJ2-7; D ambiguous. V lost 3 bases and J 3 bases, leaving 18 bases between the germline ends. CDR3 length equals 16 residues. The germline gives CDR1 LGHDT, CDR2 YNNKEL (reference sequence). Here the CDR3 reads CASSQGLPRYGYEQYF. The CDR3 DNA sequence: TGTGCCAGCAGCCAGGGCCTCCCGCGGTATGGCTACGAGCAGTACTTC.